These T cell receptor beta chains were read from a single sample in a study of shared clonotypes between healthy human individuals. Profiling relied on immunoSEQ multiplex PCR, and the TCRdb table lists in-frame clones only, not all of them. The table includes some 2,000,000 clones, 95% detected once. Sequenced input: naive CD4+ T cells sorted from blood. These TCRs come from a man between 18 and 35 years old in good health. Both conserved end residues are part of each CDR3. D genes are given only for firm matches. The listing skips clone size in some rows; elsewhere it reads once, few, many or a size class.

>TRBD2|TRBJ2-7|TRBV2|few
TGTGCCAGCAGGGAAGGGGCGACTAGCGGGAGCCTCTGGGAGCAGTACTTC
CASREGATSGSLWEQYF
>.|TRBJ2-4|TRBV6-4|.
TGTGCCAGCAGCCCCCGGACGTTAGCCAAAAACATTCAGTACTTC
CASSPRTLAKNIQYF
>.|TRBJ2-1|TRBV29-1|.
TGCAGCGTTGGGCGGGTCTTTGAGCAGTTCTTC
CSVGRVFEQFF
>.|TRBJ1-2|TRBV2|.
TGTGCCAGCAGTGTTATACTTACAGGGAGGTCCTTC
CASSVILTGRSF
>.|TRBJ1-2|TRBV6-6|.
TGTGCCAGCAGGGGGCTGGATGGCTACACCTTC
CASRGLDGYTF
>.|TRBJ1-6|TRBV2|.
TGTGCCAGCAGATCACAGGCTACAGATTCACCCCTCCACTTT
CASRSQATDSPLHF
>TRBD2|TRBJ2-7|TRBV29-1|.
TGCAGCGTGGCGGGACTAGCGGGTTTCGAGCAGTACTTC
CSVAGLAGFEQYF
>TRBD1|TRBJ1-5|TRBV19|.
TGTGCCACCTGGGACAGGGGCGACAATCAGCCCCAGCATTTT
CATWDRGDNQPQHF
>.|TRBJ2-7|TRBV2|.
TGTGCCAGCAGCCCCAGCCCCCTTTCCGAGCAGTACTTC
CASSPSPLSEQYF
>TRBD1|TRBJ1-3|TRBV5-6|.
TGTGCCAGCAGCTTTGGACAGGGACGGAACACCATATATTTT
CASSFGQGRNTIYF
>TRBD1|TRBJ1-1|TRBV6-5|once
TGTGCCAGCGGGGGGACAGGGTTTGATGAAGCTTTCTTT
CASGGTGFDEAFF
>.|TRBJ1-6|TRBV11-2|.
TGTGCCAGCAGCTTGGACCCGCCAAGTTCACCCCTCCACTTT
CASSLDPPSSPLHF
>.|TRBJ1-1|TRBV18|.
TGTGCCAGCTCACATAAACAGGGAGCTGAAGCTTTCTTT
CASSHKQGAEAFF
>.|TRBJ1-4|TRBV18|once
TGTGCCAGCTCACCTAACAGGCCGGGGAATGAAAAACTGTTTTTT
CASSPNRPGNEKLFF
>.|TRBJ1-1|TRBV18|.
TGTGCCAGCTTTTACAGCATGAACACTGAAGCTTTCTTT
CASFYSMNTEAFF
>.|TRBJ1-1|TRBV7-2|.
TGTGCCAGCAGCTTGGCGGAGAGCACTGAAGCTTTCTTT
CASSLAESTEAFF
>TRBD1|TRBJ1-4|TRBV28|.
TGTGCCAGCAGTTTTGACCGGACAGGGGTGATAGGAAAACTGTTTTTT
CASSFDRTGVIGKLFF
>.|TRBJ2-5|TRBV18|.
TGTGCCAGCTCACGGGACTCCCGAGAGACCCAGTACTTC
CASSRDSRETQYF
>.|TRBJ2-7|TRBV6-1|.
TGTGCCAGCAGTACCCAATGGGCTCCCACCTACGAGCAGTACTTC
CASSTQWAPTYEQYF
>TRBD2|TRBJ2-1|TRBV11-2|.
TGTGCCAGCAGCCATAGGGCTAGCGGAGCTAAAACATACAATGAGCAGTTCTTC
CASSHRASGAKTYNEQFF
>TRBD1|TRBJ1-1|TRBV18|.
TGTGCCAGCTCAGCCTCCGGACAGGGGACTGAAGCTTTCTTT
CASSASGQGTEAFF
>TRBD1|TRBJ1-1|TRBV6-1|.
TGTGCCAGCAAAGGACAGGTGAACACTGAAGCTTTCTTT
CASKGQVNTEAFF
>TRBD2|TRBJ2-3|TRBV5-1|.
TGCGCCAGCAGCTTAACTAGCGGGGCCACAGATACGCAGTATTTT
CASSLTSGATDTQYF
>TRBD1|TRBJ1-1|TRBV18|.
TGTGCCAGCTCACCAGGGACAGGGATGAACACTGAAGCTTTCTTT
CASSPGTGMNTEAFF
>.|TRBJ1-6|TRBV6-1|.
TGTGCCAGCAGTGAAGGTTTACCCCTCCACTTT
CASSEGLPLHF
>.|TRBJ2-1|TRBV4-1|.
TGCGCCAGCAGCCAAGACAGGGGTTACAATGAGCAGTTCTTC
CASSQDRGYNEQFF
>.|TRBJ2-7|TRBV21-1|.
TGTGCCAGCAGCAATTTCCGGGACAGGGGATCCTACGAGCAGTACTTC
CASSNFRDRGSYEQYF
>.|TRBJ2-3|TRBV6-5|.
TGTGCCAGCACCAGGGCGGTAGGCACAGATACGCAGTATTTT
CASTRAVGTDTQYF
>.|TRBJ2-1|TRBV27|.
TGTGCCAGCAGTTATACGGGACAACCAGTGGGGCGTGAGCAGTTCTTC
CASSYTGQPVGREQFF
>TRBD1|TRBJ1-1|TRBV5-4|.
TGTGCCAGCAGCTTGGTCAGGGGGCGAGGGAACACTGAAGCTTTCTTT
CASSLVRGRGNTEAFF
>.|TRBJ2-4|TRBV6-5|.
TGTGCCAGCAGTTACAGTCGGGGGTCAAACATTCAGTACTTC
CASSYSRGSNIQYF
>.|TRBJ2-3|TRBV9|.
TGTGCCAGCAGCGCCCCTCCAAACGGTGCCCCGGATACGCAGTATTTT
CASSAPPNGAPDTQYF
>.|TRBJ1-5|TRBV27|.
TGTGCCAGCAGTATTACGGTTGCTCAGCCCCAGCATTTT
CASSITVAQPQHF
>.|TRBJ2-1|TRBV7-8|.
TGTGCCAGCACTCGCAGGCTTGATCAGGGTGTCTACAATGAGCAGTTCTTC
CASTRRLDQGVYNEQFF
>.|TRBJ2-5|TRBV7-8|.
TGTGCCAGCAGCACAGTACATCAAGAGACCCAGTACTTC
CASSTVHQETQYF
>TRBD2|TRBJ2-5|TRBV29-1|once
TGCAGCGTTCGGGGGGGTATTGGAGTCCAAGAGACCCAGTACTTC
CSVRGGIGVQETQYF
>.|TRBJ1-2|TRBV5-4|once
TGTGCCAGCAGCTTGGGGTCAGATCTCTATGGCTACACCTTC
CASSLGSDLYGYTF
>.|TRBJ2-6|TRBV6-5|.
TGTGCCAGCAGTTCCGGACAGCTAACAGGGGCCAACGTCCTGACTTTC
CASSSGQLTGANVLTF
>.|TRBJ1-2|TRBV6-1|.
TGTGCCAGCAGTGAATCCTTGGGGCAGAAGGGAGTCTATGGCTACACCTTC
CASSESLGQKGVYGYTF
>.|TRBJ2-7|TRBV6-6|.
TGTGCCAGCAAAAGGGGCGAGTACGAGCAGTACTTC
CASKRGEYEQYF
>TRBD1|TRBJ1-5|TRBV6-5|many
TGTACAGCTGGTAGGACAGGGGGAGGTCAGCCCCAGCATTTT
CTAGRTGGGQPQHF
>TRBD2|TRBJ2-5|TRBV7-2|.
TGTGCCAGCAGCTTAGGGACTAGCGGGAGTGGCCAAGAGACCCAGTACTTC
CASSLGTSGSGQETQYF
>.|TRBJ2-7|TRBV5-5|.
TGTGCCAGCAGCTTGGCCTTAATGAGCGGCAGGAAGTACTACGAGCAGTACTTC
CASSLALMSGRKYYEQYF
>.|TRBJ2-7|TRBV10-1|.
TGCGCCAGCAGTGAGACGGGGCCGGGACGGGAGCAGTACTTC
CASSETGPGREQYF
>TRBD1|TRBJ2-3|TRBV2|.
TGTGCCAGCAGAGAGACAGGGTACCCGTACACAGATACGCAGTATTTT
CASRETGYPYTDTQYF
>.|TRBJ2-4|TRBV11-2|.
TGTGCCAGCAGCCCCGAGTTGGGTGCCAAAAACATTCAGTACTTC
CASSPELGAKNIQYF
>TRBD1|TRBJ2-1|TRBV5-1|few
TGCGCCAGCAGCTCGGGACAGAGCTCCTACAATGAGCAGTTCTTC
CASSSGQSSYNEQFF
>.|TRBJ1-5|TRBV18|.
TGTGCCAGCTCACCGCCAGGACGGAATAGCAATCAGCCCCAGCATTTT
CASSPPGRNSNQPQHF